This TCR beta chain came from a study of blood T cell repertoires in COVID-19. Data came from immunoSEQ multiplex PCR; TCRdb stores just in-frame clones and leaves some out. The table includes around 430,000 clones, 88% detected once. V lost 8 bases and J 4 bases, leaving 14 bases between the germline ends. Germline V CDR1 and CDR2: SGHAT, FQNNGV. This CDR3 is 13 amino acids long. The clonotype comes from a woman aged 50 to 60 with COVID-19, enrolled during active disease. The sequenced material came from peripheral blood. V is TRBV11-2 and J is TRBJ1-1; a weak D match, TRBD1 (5 bases). The CDR3: CASQGRRSTEAFF. The CDR3 DNA is TGTGCCAGCCAGGGTAGAAGGAGCACTGAAGCTTTCTTT.